The clone carrying this T cell receptor (beta chain) ranks as medium-sized. Its antigen is as yet unknown. Using its own MiXCR run on the 5' RACE reads, TCRdb lists one record per CDR3 protein. The sample contains about 4,900 distinct CDR3 sequences, about 23% of which appear only once. This sample was included in a study of spatial heterogeneity in lung cancer. Study-level findings and limits: Tracking of tumor mutation counts was seen in expanded intratumoral alpha and beta TCR counts. The estimate shows that only roughly 7% of tumor T cells were covered for alpha and roughly 14% for beta chains.

Time point denoted: sample taken at primary tumor resection. The input material, whole RNA from tumor, nontumor lung or frozen PBMC, was sequenced unsorted. This CDR3 is built from 12 residues. Germline assignment: CDR1 LNHNV and CDR2 YYDKDF (reference sequence). Deletions cut 5 bases from V and 3 bases from J, with 7 bases between. The source material was lung tumor tissue, sampled at surgery. The TCR sequence derives from a male donor with early-stage non-small cell lung cancer. The chain uses TRBV15 and TRBJ1-2; no clear D gene. The CDR3 nucleotides read TGTGCCACCAGCGGTGGAGACTATGGCTACACCTTC. This codes for CATSGGDYGYTF. Combining the CDR3 with reference TRBV15 and TRBJ1-2 gives the whole variable domain DAMVIQNPRYQVTQFGKPVTLSCSQTLNHNVMYWYQQKSSQAPKLLFHYYDKDFNNEADTPDNFQSRRPNTSFCFLDIRSPGLGDTAMYLCATSGGDYGYTFGSGTRLTVV.